These T cell receptor beta chains were read from a single sample in a study of metastatic and nonmetastatic thyroid tumors. MiXCR was used by TCRdb to re-call the PCR reads. Of tens of thousands of clones listed, 25% to 35% are singletons. The specimen was blood. The receptors were sampled from a male donor with papillary thyroid cancer or a benign thyroid nodule (not recorded which). Some clones in this sample may be carry-over from other donors' samples. The CDR3 runs from the conserved cysteine through the conserved F or W. The D gene is left open where the match is weak. A row's size may be missing; if present it is once, few, many or a size class.

j_gene	v_gene	d_gene	abundance	CDR3aa	CDR3nt
TRBJ2-7	TRBV6-2/TRBV6-3	.	few	CASSYSWKQRNEQYF	TGTGCCAGCAGTTACTCGTGGAAACAGCGCAACGAGCAGTACTTC
TRBJ1-4	TRBV5-1	.	.	CASSLDIRSNEKLFF	TGCGCCAGCAGCTTGGATATTAGGAGTAATGAAAAACTGTTTTTT
TRBJ1-1	TRBV12-3/TRBV12-4	.	many	CASSLTGLVTEAFF	TGTGCCAGCAGCTTAACAGGGTTGGTGACTGAAGCTTTCTTT
TRBJ2-7	TRBV28	.	medium-sized	CASSPLGGSYEQYF	TGTGCCAGCAGTCCCCTTGGGGGTTCCTACGAGCAGTACTTC
TRBJ1-1	TRBV20-1	TRBD1	.	CSAPRTGGTEAFF	TGCAGTGCCCCCCGGACAGGGGGCACTGAAGCTTTCTTT
TRBJ2-1	TRBV2	TRBD2	few	CASSGDAPGTSVYNEQFF	TGTGCCAGCAGTGGGGACGCCCCCGGGACTAGTGTTTACAATGAGCAGTTCTTC
TRBJ2-7	TRBV20-1	TRBD2	.	CSARRRLAGYDQYF	TGCAGTGCTAGGAGAAGACTAGCGGGATACGATCAGTACTTC
TRBJ2-1	TRBV20-1	.	.	CQGNSYNEQFF	TGTCAGGGCAATAGTTACAATGAGCAGTTCTTC
TRBJ2-5	TRBV24-1	.	many	CATSDSHQETQYF	TGTGCCACCAGTGACAGCCACCAAGAGACCCAGTACTTC
TRBJ1-1	TRBV6-5	.	.	CARKERDSTTGEAFF	TGTGCCAGAAAAGAAAGGGATTCTACGACGGGAGAAGCTTTCTTT
TRBJ2-6	TRBV5-1	TRBD2	.	CASNSGALSEANVLTF	TGCGCCAGCAATAGCGGGGCCCTCTCTGAGGCCAACGTCCTGACTTTC
TRBJ1-2	TRBV7-8	TRBD1	.	CASSLSLGQGGYGYTF	TGTGCCAGCAGCTTATCTCTAGGTCAGGGGGGCTATGGCTACACCTTC